The following is a TCR beta chain sequence with its context. This clonotype was seen only a few times. The clone's antigen remains unknown. No much larger clonotype is one base removed from it; base qualities were not supplied. The data were obtained in a study of vaccination and CD4 T cells after COVID-19 (dated by TCRdb to between 2021 and 2024). Concerning the study at large: The convalescent cohort comprised six males and four females, including two Hispanic individuals, seven Caucasians, two Asians and one multiracial person. The spike-specific CD4+ TCR repertoire was compared before and after mRNA vaccination in approximately ten COVID-19 convalescent patients and a handful of infection-naive healthy vaccine recipients. The time from the second vaccine dose to post-vaccine blood sampling had a median of roughly 79 days and ranged from about 12 to 250 days. Overlapping spike peptide pools from SARS-CoV-2 and from the common cold coronaviruses HCoV-NL63, HCoV-OC43 and HCoV-229E were used as culture stimuli. Control cultures used a CEFX viral epitope pool as positive control, an HIV-1 Nef peptide pool as negative control, or no peptide. Post-COVID blood samples from convalescent patients were collected a median of around 100 days after diagnosis, with a range of about 35 to 180 days. Participants received two doses of either the Pfizer-BioNTech BNT162b2 vaccine (n=8) or the Moderna mRNA-1273 vaccine (n=2).

The library was prepared using PCR. DNA from cultured CD4+ T cells was subjected to TCR sequencing with the Oncomine TCR Beta short-read assay at the Johns Hopkins FTIC core. The QIAamp micro DNA kit was used to extract genomic DNA from the cultured CD4+ T cells. The Oncomine TCR Beta libraries from cultured CD4+ T cells were pooled using unique dual indexes and then sequenced on an Illumina iSeq 100. In the source study's methods: Non-productive sequences were removed, and CDR3s not starting with C, not ending with F or W, or shorter than 7 amino acids were discarded. The MANAFEST web application was used to identify antigen-specific clonotypes by comparing peptide-stimulated wells against reference wells and other culture wells. An FDR below 0.05, an odds ratio above 5, and a productive frequency above 0.1% in at least two of three replicate wells were required for clones to be considered positive. Cross-reactive clonotypes were defined as significantly expanded in both SARS-CoV-2 spike wells and at least one common cold coronavirus spike condition. Using R version 3.6.1, CDR3 homology was evaluated through Levenshtein distances (stringdist) along with unrooted phylogenetic trees (ape). TCRdb took the public reads, trimmed them with fastp at Q25, ran MiXCR for clone calling and kept in-frame beta chains. Here each entry gathers all rows of one CDR3 protein and keeps the most common genes and DNA. The V and J calls were determined by TCRdb, not by the authors. The sample profile shows just over 20,000 distinct CDR3 sequences; about 62% of them were found once. More than 20% of the sample rests with the top ten.

The treatment or condition tag for this specimen amounts to: roughly 11-day PBMC culture with coronavirus spike peptide pools or control peptides (ViraFEST assay). The study used the ViraFEST assay, which expanded antigen-specific T cells with peptide pools and then identified expanded clonotypes by TCR sequencing. Negative nucleocapsid antibody tests taken both before and after vaccination confirmed that the healthy vaccine recipients had no prior SARS-CoV-2 infection. Around 2 million PBMCs per well were cultured in IMDM with roughly 5.2% human AB serum and approximately 10 IU/ml IL-2, plus 10 ug/ml peptide pools. On days 3 and 7, half of the culture medium was replaced with fresh IL-2-containing medium. CD4+ T cells were isolated after 10 days of culture through negative selection using the EasySep CD4+ T cell isolation kit. Ficoll-Paque Plus gradient centrifugation was used to isolate PBMCs from whole blood, and the isolated PBMCs were then either used fresh or cryopreserved at -140C. In general, triplicate wells were set up for every culture condition.

The CDR3 spans 19 residues, from the cysteine through the phenylalanine. Only CDR3 DNA is held: 57 bases, read in frame from base 1. Cut back by 0 bases and 1 base, the V and J ends lie 21 bases apart. Study-level results and caveats: The median count of SARS-CoV-2-reactive clonotypes went up from 20 to 25 after infection to 38 after vaccination, although the change was not significant. The study included relatively few convalescent patients and did not analyze early timepoints after natural infection. In convalescent patients, a median around 86% of post-vaccine SARS-CoV-2-reactive clones were detected only after vaccination, and vaccine-specific priming was suggested by this finding. Nearly all vaccine-specific clones in convalescent patients (304 of 307) were mono-reactive for SARS-CoV-2 spike rather than cross-reactive with common cold coronaviruses.

Sequencing used CD4+ T cells from blood, cultured in vitro, obtained before SARS-CoV-2 vaccination. The clonotype comes from a human donor who received a COVID-19 vaccine. The sequence links TRBV23-1 to TRBJ1-1; TRBD1 is a weak D gene call, 5 bases matching. TRBV23-1 is an open reading frame whose function is uncertain. The CDR3 region has the sequence CASSQSGVPGRGWNTEAFF. The nucleotides read TGCGCCAGCAGTCAATCAGGGGTTCCGGGTCGGGGCTGGAACACTGAAGCTTTCTTT.